This TCR beta chain was captured by sequencing in a study of T cell responses to AZD1222 COVID-19 vaccine (TCRdb year 2021). In the study overall: TCR sequencing covered fewer than 250 trial participants: nearly 210 given two doses of AZD1222 and 26 given two doses of MenACWY control vaccine. Trial participants were enrolled into age subgroups of 18-55, 56-69 and 70-plus years, which contained 148, 28 and 57 TCR-sequenced participants, respectively. General study outcomes and caveats: Because no day 14 peak-response samples were available, repertoires were characterized only after the peak T cell response. Reportedly, close to half of the unique spike-specific TCRs recognized epitopes lying outside the regions that are mutated in the B.1.351 and B.1.1.7 variants. CD4 TCRs associated with the vaccine covered the entire spike protein, and the dominant responses were in regions 160-218 and 743-854. In the small 56-69-year group, the increase in depth fell short of significance, most likely because of low power. After two AZD1222 doses, spike-specific TCR breadth and depth were significantly higher than at day 0 and than in MenACWY recipients. Most participants were white British and females outnumbered males, and the authors suggested that clonal diversity may have been underestimated. Only six AZD1222 recipients were SARS-CoV-2 seropositive at baseline, limiting conclusions about previously exposed vaccinees.

The CDR3 regions of human TCRbeta chains were analyzed by immunosequencing. From the authors' description of their analysis: Repertoire TCRs were checked for matches against a reference library of SARS-CoV-2-specific TCRs that had been generated using the MIRA antigen-specificity platform. Breadth meant the fraction of unique TCRs that were SARS-CoV-2-associated, whereas depth meant the fraction of total T cells that were SARS-CoV-2-associated. Using the MIRA data, each spike-specific TCR was mapped to the spike region that the TCR reacts to and placed in a CD4 or CD8 class. Log10-transformed breadth and depth values were compared by one-way ANOVA with Sidak's multiple comparisons tests. In TCRdb, the immuneACCESS table is reduced to in-frame sequences with V and J assigned. These tables do not hold every clone; where another copy was compared, an unresolved V gene accounts for under half, and the others remain unexplained. That table is the source of V, J and clone size, and D and trimming were worked out from the DNA. The sample has approximately 150,000 clones on record, 90% to 95% of them singletons. The ten biggest clones cover approximately 4.6% of the sample.

Taken with the paper, the label for time point translates to: about 28 days (+/-7) after the second vaccine dose. AZD1222 recipients with second doses at about 4 weeks or about 12 weeks were pooled, because spike-specific TCR depth and breadth did not differ between schedules. Vaccinee samples were obtained from the UK trials COV001 and COV002, which included a single-blind randomized controlled phase 2/3 trial of AZD1222 (ChAdOx1 nCoV-19) in healthy adults. Trial participant PBMC samples were collected at day 0 and day 28 after the second dose for TCRbeta chain sequencing. As encoded in the germline V gene, CDR1 is MNHEY while CDR2 is SVGEGT. The CDR3 holds 17 amino acids from the cysteine to the phenylalanine. Of all the DNA, just the CDR3 is kept, 51 bases in frame from base 1. V lost 5 bases and J lost 0 bases; the stretch between them is 17 bases long. This clone occurred once. Its antigen is still unknown. Base quality data are lacking; no much larger clone is found one base away.

The source of this sequence is an adult who received the AZD1222 COVID-19 vaccine. The sample here was peripheral blood, taken 28 days after the second AZD1222 dose. The sequence links TRBV6-2 or TRBV6-3 to TRBJ1-3; possibly the D gene is TRBD1, per 5 matching bases. The CDR3 protein sequence reads: CASSINTGTHSGNTIYF. In nucleotide form, the sequence is TGTGCCAGCAGTATTAATACCGGGACTCACTCTGGAAACACCATATATTTT.